The 21 T cell receptor beta chains given below trace back to one sample, sequenced in a study of shared clonotypes between healthy human individuals. Naive CD8 cells lacked CD45RO, underwent positive selection for CCR7 and left out terminally differentiated effector memory CD45RA+ cells. The data were produced by immunoSEQ multiplex PCR, yet TCRdb's version contains in-frame clones alone and is incomplete. The profile shows under 1 million clones, about 92% of them singletons. Sequencing used naive CD8+ T cells sorted from blood. The origin of the receptors is a man aged 25-40 years in good health.

This clone was seen a single time. Here the CDR3 reads CASSSRGEQFF. In DNA form, the CDR3 reads TGTGCCAGCAGTTCCAGGGGTGAGCAGTTCTTC. The J gene is TRBJ2-1, the V gene TRBV7-9, with D tentatively TRBD1 (6 bases). The germline V and J ends were trimmed by 6 bases and 9 bases, with 9 bases remaining between them. The CDR3 extends over 11 amino acids. Germline CDR1 SEHNR, CDR2 FQNEAQ (reference sequence).

J is TRBJ2-7 and V is TRBV27; D is unresolved. The ends were cut back, 5 bases at V and 3 bases at J, with 8 bases in the middle. CDR1 and CDR2 from the germline V gene are MNHEY and SMNVEV (reference sequence). The CDR3 length is 12 residues. The DNA of the CDR3 is TGTGCCAGCAGTCCCAACCTCTACGAGCAGTACTTC. Translated, it gives CASSPNLYEQYF.

J is TRBJ2-7 and V is TRBV13; weak D call: TRBD1 (6 bases). V was shortened by 4 bases and J by 0 bases, with 16 bases between the two germline ends. The CDR3 totals 16 residues. In germline, CDR1 is PRHDT, CDR2 FYEKMQ (reference sequence). CDR3 coding DNA: TGTGCCAGCAGCTCCGGATCAGCGGACAGCTCCTACGAGCAGTACTTC. It translates to CASSSGSADSSYEQYF. Full variable domain (outside the CDR3, taken from reference TRBV13 and TRBJ2-7): AAGVIQSPRHLIKEKRETATLKCYPIPRHDTVYWYQQGPGQDPQFLISFYEKMQSDKGSIPDRFSAQQFSDYHSELNMSSLELGDSALYFCASSSGSADSSYEQYFGPGTRLTVT.

The chain couples TRBV7-9 to TRBJ1-1; no clear D. The CDR3 covers 14 residues. Trimming left V 0 bases short and J 10 bases short, with 15 bases between. Looked up from germline, CDR1 is SEHNR and CDR2 is FQNEAQ (reference sequence). In DNA, the CDR3 is TGTGCCAGCAGCTTAGCGCGATTGGTGGAGGGAGCTTTCTTT. Residues: CASSLARLVEGAFF.

This clone was found once. The chain couples TRBV2 to TRBJ2-7; 7 bases are shared with TRBD2. This CDR3 spans 15 amino acids. CDR1 and CDR2 (germline): SNHLY, FYNNEI. With V trimmed by 4 bases and J by 2 bases, 8 bases remained unmatched. CDR3 sequence (DNA): TGTGCCAGCAGTGGTCGGGGGGACGTAACCTACGAGCAGTACTTC. It specifies CASSGRGDVTYEQYF.

The J gene is TRBJ1-1, the V gene TRBV2; D may be TRBD1 (5 bases). The CDR3 is 14 amino acids. Germline V gene data show CDR1 as SNHLY and CDR2 as FYNNEI. Trimming left V 6 bases short and J 1 base short, with 12 bases between. The CDR3 is CASSGDLSNTEAFF. The CDR3 DNA reads as TGTGCCAGCAGCGGGGACCTATCGAACACTGAAGCTTTCTTT.

V gene TRBV28 combines with J gene TRBJ2-3; a possible D gene is TRBD2 (5 bases). V was pared by 7 bases and J by 0 bases, with 14 bases between. The germline V gene encodes CDR1 MDHEN and CDR2 SYDVKM. CDR3 length equals 15 residues. The CDR3 DNA reads as TGTGCCAGCAATCGGAATAGCGTTAGCACAGATACGCAGTATTTT. Translating gives CASNRNSVSTDTQYF.

This clone was picked up one time. The CDR3 DNA is TGTGCCAGCAGTCCAGGGACAGGGACATGGGAGCAGTACTTC. The encoded protein is CASSPGTGTWEQYF. This chain connects TRBV28 to TRBJ2-7; 9 positions match TRBD1. The germline V gene has CDR1 MDHEN and CDR2 SYDVKM. V shed 5 bases and J 7 bases; nucleotides not matched to a gene: 9. The CDR3 totals 14 residues.

The gene calls are TRBV14 and TRBJ2-3, with TRBD2 matching 7 bases. The germline gives CDR1 SGHDN, CDR2 FVKESK. Trimming took 1 base from V and 4 from J; bases not matched to a gene: 8. CDR3 length equals 16 residues. CDR3 nucleotide sequence: TGTGCCAGCAGCCAAGTTGGCGGGAGCCGCGCAGATACGCAGTATTTT. Protein sequence: CASSQVGGSRADTQYF.

The chain carries TRBV27 and TRBJ2-7, with D possibly called TRBD1 or TRBD2 (5 bases each). Trimming removed 3 bases from V and 3 bases from J, with 9 bases in between. Germline lookup yields CDR1 MNHEY and CDR2 SMNVEV (reference sequence). The CDR3 length is 13 residues. The CDR3 DNA sequence: TGTGCCAGCAGTTTCCGGGGCCGCTACGAGCAGTACTTC. Protein sequence: CASSFRGRYEQYF.

The J gene is TRBJ1-4, the V gene TRBV30; D is unclear. Trimming left V 1 base short and J 6 bases short, with 3 bases between. This CDR3 region has 11 residues. Germline CDR1 and CDR2: GTSNPN and SVGIG (reference sequence). CDR3 in amino acids: CAWSGDEKLFF. In DNA, the CDR3 is TGTGCCTGGAGTGGGGATGAAAAACTGTTTTTT.

This clone was observed a single time. The gene calls are TRBV7-9 and TRBJ2-1; no definite D call. CDR3 size: 13 residues. Trimming removed 4 bases from V and 9 bases from J, with 13 bases in between. The germline gives CDR1 SEHNR, CDR2 FQNEAQ (reference sequence). The CDR3, as DNA: TGTGCCAGCAGCTCCCCTCTCATGCGTGAGCAGTTCTTC. Translating it yields CASSSPLMREQFF. The whole variable domain, filled in from reference TRBV7-9 and TRBJ2-1, reads DTGVSQNPRHKITKRGQNVTFRCDPISEHNRLYWYRQTLGQGPEFLTYFQNEAQLEKSRLLSDRFSAERPKGSFSTLEIQRTEQGDSAMYLCASSSPLMREQFFGPGTRLTVL.

This chain links TRBV15 with TRBJ2-3; 7 bases align to TRBD2. V lost 2 bases and J lost 0; bases outside the gene matches: 14. Germline V CDR1 and CDR2: LNHNV, YYDKDF (reference sequence). The CDR3 covers 19 residues. CDR3 DNA sequence: TGTGCCACCAGCAGATTGGGGGGACCTAGCGGCCTAAGCACAGATACGCAGTATTTT. It yields the protein CATSRLGGPSGLSTDTQYF.

V and J are TRBV19 and TRBJ2-1; D may correspond to TRBD1 or TRBD2 (5 bases each). Germline V gene lookup returns CDR1 LNHDA and CDR2 SQIVND (reference sequence). The length of the CDR3 is 21 residues. Trimming removed 3 bases from V and 8 bases from J, with 35 bases in between. CDR3 coding DNA: TGTGCCAGTAGTATTCCACTCAGCCGGGGCGTGTCTAGAATACTTCCCCATGAGCAGTTCTTC. Its protein is CASSIPLSRGVSRILPHEQFF.

In this sample, this clone turned up a few times. The J gene is TRBJ2-1, the V gene TRBV27; weak D call: TRBD2 (5 bases). The CDR3 totals 16 residues. V lost 5 bases, J lost 7 bases, and 21 bases lay in between. CDR1 and CDR2 (germline): MNHEY, SMNVEV (reference sequence). The CDR3 protein is CASSLVKARTGNEQFF. The DNA for the CDR3 is TGTGCCAGCAGTCTTGTGAAGGCCCGGACTGGAAATGAGCAGTTCTTC.

This clone has more than one count but fewer than ten. The chain uses TRBV10-3 and TRBJ2-2, with 9 bases fitting TRBD2. The CDR3 length is 16 residues. The V gene end was trimmed by 0 bases and the J gene end by 3 bases; junction bases not matched to a gene: 2. From germline, CDR1 is ENHRY and CDR2 SYGVKD. DNA for the CDR3: TGTGCCATCAGTGAGTCGCTAGCGGGATACACCGGGGAGCTGTTTTTT. Translation: CAISESLAGYTGELFF.

The V and J genes are TRBV9 and TRBJ2-1, with a tentative D call TRBD2 (6 bases). The CDR3 contains 15 residues. Germline V gives CDR1 SGDLS, CDR2 YYNGEE. The V end was cut by 3 bases, the J end by 3 bases, with 13 bases between. This chain's CDR3 is CASSGTGVGYNEQFF. The CDR3 region has the DNA TGTGCCAGCAGCGGGACGGGAGTAGGCTACAATGAGCAGTTCTTC.

The rearrangement joins TRBV28 to TRBJ2-1; tentative D call: TRBD2 (6 bases). The CDR3 runs to 15 residues. The germline V gene has CDR1 MDHEN and CDR2 SYDVKM. The germline V and J ends were trimmed by 2 bases and 8 bases, with 16 bases remaining between them. Here the CDR3 reads CASSLLRLGVHEQFF. Here the CDR3 DNA reads TGTGCCAGCAGTTTACTAAGACTAGGTGTCCATGAGCAGTTCTTC.

Here the CDR3 reads CASPKGWDSGRKDNEQFF. DNA for the CDR3: TGTGCCAGCCCCAAAGGGTGGGATAGCGGGAGAAAAGACAATGAGCAGTTCTTC. V is TRBV2 and J is TRBJ2-1, with 9 bases lining up with TRBD2. In germline, CDR1 is SNHLY, CDR2 FYNNEI. J gave up 5 bases and V 8 bases, and 19 bases lay outside the gene matches. CDR3 length: 18 residues.

The chain combines TRBV28 with TRBJ2-1, with D unresolved. CDR3 length: 10 residues. Germline lookup yields CDR1 MDHEN and CDR2 SYDVKM. Trimming removed 5 bases at V and 5 bases at J, with 1 base between. For the CDR3, the DNA is TGTGCCAGCAGTGACAATGAGCAGTTCTTC. Translated, it gives CASSDNEQFF. Using reference TRBV28 and TRBJ2-1 for the parts outside the CDR3, the full variable domain is DVKVTQSSRYLVKRTGEKVFLECVQDMDHENMFWYRQDPGLGLRLIYFSYDVKMKEKGDIPEGYSVSREKKERFSLILESASTNQTSMYLCASSDNEQFFGPGTRLTVL.

The gene calls are TRBV6-1 and TRBJ2-7, with TRBD2 as a possible D gene (6 bases). Germline V gene lookup returns CDR1 MNHNS and CDR2 SASEGT. V shed 6 bases and J shed 7 bases, with 13 bases lying between them. The CDR3 loop spans 12 amino acids. CDR3 residues: CASRDGAGEQYF. In DNA form, the CDR3 reads TGTGCCAGCAGGGACGGGGCGGGGGAGCAGTACTTC.